A selection of T cell receptor beta chains follows, all from one sample in a study of CD8+ T cells in alopecia areata. Repertoires were generated with immunoSEQ multiplex PCR, while TCRdb's copy carries only in-frame clones and drops some. The profile shows roughly 140,000 clones, 45% to 60% of them singletons. The sequencing here drew on CD8+ T cells sorted from blood, taken at week 0. Receptors originate from a human donor with alopecia areata. Both conserved end residues are part of each CDR3. D genes are given only for firm matches. Only part of the rows carry a size: once, few, many, or a class if the clone is expanded.

abundance	d_gene	v_gene	j_gene	CDR3aa	CDR3nt
few	-	TRBV4-3	TRBJ1-6	CASSQDKGNNSPLHF	TGCGCCAGCAGCCAAGATAAGGGAAATAATTCACCCCTCCACTTT
-	-	TRBV13	TRBJ2-7	CASRPLEGLSYEQYF	TGTGCCAGCAGGCCCTTGGAGGGCCTCTCCTACGAGCAGTACTTC
-	-	TRBV20-1	TRBJ1-1	CSARDTVAFF	TGCAGTGCTAGAGACACTGTTGCTTTCTTT
once	-	TRBV10-2	TRBJ1-1	CASSDLWGTEAFF	TGCGCCAGCAGTGACCTCTGGGGGACTGAAGCTTTCTTT
few	TRBD2	TRBV30	TRBJ2-3	CAGGLPTQQYF	TGTGCCGGGGGACTACCAACACAGCAGTATTTT
-	TRBD1	TRBV29-1	TRBJ1-2	CSVENWARDRGENGYTF	TGCAGCGTCGAAAACTGGGCCCGGGACAGGGGTGAGAATGGCTACACCTTC
-	-	TRBV4-1	TRBJ1-1	CASSQDLGPFMNTEAFF	TGCGCCAGCAGCCAAGACCTGGGGCCTTTCATGAACACTGAAGCTTTCTTT
-	-	TRBV30	TRBJ1-2	CAWSETWTADYGYTF	TGTGCCTGGAGTGAGACTTGGACAGCTGACTATGGCTACACCTTC
-	-	TRBV29-1	TRBJ2-1	CSVLLGSGDNEQFF	TGCAGCGTCCTACTGGGGTCTGGGGACAATGAGCAGTTCTTC
-	TRBD1	TRBV5-1	TRBJ1-2	CASSVDRGGYTF	TGCGCCAGCAGCGTAGACAGGGGTGGCTACACCTTC
-	TRBD2	TRBV5-6	TRBJ2-7	CASSPDGRGDYEQYF	TGTGCCAGCAGCCCCGATGGACGGGGGGACTACGAGCAGTACTTC
once	-	TRBV10-3	TRBJ2-5	CAISDVDRETQYF	TGTGCCATCAGTGATGTAGATCGGGAGACCCAGTACTTC
-	TRBD1	TRBV19	TRBJ2-3	CASSIGGQGNIADTQYF	TGTGCCAGTAGTATAGGGGGACAGGGGAATATCGCAGATACGCAGTATTTT
-	-	TRBV7-9	TRBJ1-2	CASSLEERNYGYTF	TGTGCCAGCAGCTTAGAGGAACGCAACTATGGCTACACCTTC
-	-	TRBV7-9	TRBJ1-5	CASSLGIQPQHF	TGTGCCAGCAGCTTAGGGATCCAACCCCAGCATTTT
-	-	TRBV30	TRBJ2-3	CASDLSTDTQYF	TGTGCCTCGGACCTTAGCACAGATACGCAGTATTTT
-	-	TRBV9	TRBJ1-2	CASSVDSAAYGYTF	TGTGCCAGCAGCGTAGACTCAGCCGCCTATGGCTACACCTTC
-	-	TRBV10-3	TRBJ1-6	CAIRVDGRLHF	TGTGCCATCAGGGTGGACGGACGCCTCCACTTT
-	-	TRBV7-9	TRBJ2-5	CASSLPDQETQYF	TGTGCCAGCAGCTTACCCGATCAAGAGACCCAGTACTTC
few	TRBD1	TRBV19	TRBJ1-6	CASSIDGEGTANSPLHF	TGTGCCAGTAGTATCGATGGAGAAGGGACAGCGAATTCACCCCTCCACTTT
-	-	TRBV5-6	TRBJ1-4	CASSLQGATNEKLFF	TGTGCCAGCAGCTTACAGGGAGCAACTAATGAAAAACTGTTTTTT
-	-	TRBV27	TRBJ2-3	CASSLSKGLADTQYF	TGTGCCAGCAGTTTATCGAAGGGGTTAGCAGATACGCAGTATTTT
-	TRBD1	TRBV7-6	TRBJ2-1	CASSSRPGQGPYNEQFF	TGTGCCAGCAGCTCCAGACCGGGACAGGGTCCCTACAATGAGCAGTTCTTC
few	-	TRBV4-3	TRBJ1-1	CASSQDRGGSTEAFF	TGCGCCAGCAGCCAAGATCGGGGGGGTAGCACTGAAGCTTTCTTT
few	TRBD2	TRBV4-1	TRBJ2-3	CASSPVRESGGATDTQYF	TGCGCCAGCAGCCCAGTCCGGGAGAGCGGGGGAGCCACAGATACGCAGTATTTT
-	-	TRBV4-3	TRBJ1-6	CASSQGIGSPLHF	TGCGCCAGCAGCCAAGGCATAGGTTCACCCCTCCACTTT
-	-	TRBV10-3	TRBJ2-7	CAIREPDRSSYEQYF	TGTGCCATCAGGGAACCTGACAGGTCCTCCTACGAGCAGTACTTC
once	-	TRBV6-5	TRBJ1-2	CASRGVKGPNYGYTF	TGTGCCAGCAGGGGGGTAAAGGGGCCTAACTATGGCTACACCTTC
few	TRBD1	TRBV4-3	TRBJ2-3	CASSHGTGSNTQYF	TGCGCCAGCAGCCACGGGACAGGGTCAAATACGCAGTATTTT
-	-	TRBV30	TRBJ2-1	CACTSGDGPYNEQFF	TGTGCCTGTACCTCAGGGGACGGACCATACAATGAGCAGTTCTTC
-	-	TRBV30	TRBJ2-5	CAWSSGAETQYF	TGTGCCTGGAGTTCGGGAGCAGAGACCCAGTACTTC
-	TRBD1	TRBV13	TRBJ2-7	CASEGQGSSYEQYF	TGTGCCAGTGAAGGACAGGGAAGCTCCTACGAGCAGTACTTC
-	-	TRBV27	TRBJ1-4	CASSLSEKLFF	TGTGCCAGCAGTCTTTCTGAAAAACTGTTTTTT
-	TRBD1	TRBV7-6	TRBJ1-6	CASSETDRRNNSPLHF	TGTGCCAGCAGCGAAACGGACAGGCGAAATAATTCACCCCTCCACTTT
few	-	TRBV30	TRBJ2-7	CAWNAGEGEQYF	TGTGCCTGGAATGCAGGGGAAGGGGAGCAGTACTTC
-	-	TRBV5-6	TRBJ1-1	CASSPPGGTEAFF	TGTGCCAGCAGCCCACCGGGGGGCACTGAAGCTTTCTTT
once	TRBD1	TRBV29-1	TRBJ1-2	CSVEDYRGRGNYGYTF	TGCAGCGTTGAAGATTACAGGGGGCGAGGTAACTATGGCTACACCTTC
-	TRBD2	TRBV29-1	TRBJ2-3	CSVELAGDYTDTQYF	TGCAGCGTTGAACTAGCGGGGGACTACACAGATACGCAGTATTTT
-	-	TRBV7-9	TRBJ2-3	CATPLGTDTQYF	TGTGCCACCCCCCTCGGCACAGATACGCAGTATTTT
-	TRBD1	TRBV6-4	TRBJ1-1	CASSDRVGTEAFF	TGTGCCAGCAGCGACAGGGTGGGGACTGAAGCTTTCTTT
few	-	TRBV27	TRBJ1-6	CASSPRSIRNSPLHF	TGTGCCAGCAGTCCCCGTAGCATCCGCAATTCACCCCTCCACTTT
-	TRBD1	TRBV7-2	TRBJ2-2	CASSPSRGQGNTGELFF	TGTGCCAGCAGCCCTTCGAGAGGACAGGGGAACACCGGGGAGCTGTTTTTT
-	-	TRBV4-3	TRBJ1-1	CASSQGPTEAFF	TGCGCCAGCAGCCAAGGTCCCACTGAAGCTTTCTTT
-	-	TRBV5-1	TRBJ2-1	CASSLVGGLNEQFF	TGCGCCAGCAGCTTGGTCGGGGGGCTAAATGAGCAGTTCTTC
-	-	TRBV15	TRBJ2-5	CATSREGDGLETQYF	TGTGCCACCAGCAGAGAGGGAGACGGTCTAGAGACCCAGTACTTC
-	-	TRBV7-2	TRBJ2-1	CASSWVGEQFF	TGTGCCAGCAGCTGGGTAGGTGAGCAGTTCTTC
-	-	TRBV2	TRBJ2-1	CASSEGRSSYNEQFF	TGTGCCAGCAGTGAGGGCCGCTCCTCCTACAATGAGCAGTTCTTC
-	TRBD1	TRBV13	TRBJ2-5	CASSTRDRQETQYF	TGTGCCAGCAGCACTCGGGACAGGCAAGAGACCCAGTACTTC
-	TRBD1	TRBV2	TRBJ2-2	CASSERDRGLDGELFF	TGTGCCAGCAGTGAACGGGACAGGGGGCTTGACGGGGAGCTGTTTTTT
few	-	TRBV29-1	TRBJ2-2	CSAFYTGELFF	TGCAGCGCTTTTTACACCGGGGAGCTGTTTTTT
few	-	TRBV29-1	TRBJ1-5	CSAWEGGNQPQHF	TGCAGCGCCTGGGAAGGGGGGAATCAGCCCCAGCATTTT
few	TRBD2	TRBV25-1	TRBJ2-7	CASSESGEYEQYF	TGTGCCAGCAGTGAAAGCGGGGAATACGAGCAGTACTTC
few	-	TRBV11-2	TRBJ2-4	CASSLVPVGGLNIQYF	TGTGCCAGCAGCTTAGTCCCAGTTGGGGGTTTGAACATTCAGTACTTC
-	-	TRBV10-3	TRBJ2-3	CAISDVKRDTQYF	TGTGCCATCAGTGATGTGAAACGGGATACGCAGTATTTT
-	TRBD1	TRBV30	TRBJ2-7	CAWSIGQGAYEQYF	TGTGCCTGGAGTATAGGACAGGGTGCCTACGAGCAGTACTTC